This T cell receptor (beta chain) was retrieved from a study of identical twins. Study-wide results and caveats: Models underestimated how often monozygotic twins shared out-of-frame TCR alpha. Conclusions came from cross-sectional statistical analysis, not from following the same donors. There was an excess of low generation probability in the out-of-frame alpha sequences that twins shared.

A universal primer site was added by template switching, and unique molecular identifiers were carried by the cDNA. TCRdb fed the 5' RACE reads into MiXCR, producing one record per CDR3 protein. The table shows 540,000 or so distinct CDR3 sequences, with around 22% occurring only once. The V and J ends lost 4 bases and 6 bases, in that order; junction bases with no gene match: 3. The V gene's germline CDR1 is ENHRY and CDR2 SYGVKD. The CDR3 length is 14 residues. Note on this clonotype: Its specificity is not known.

The sample was also linked to a second study, of yellow fever vaccine responses in identical twins.

This clonotype originated in a woman under 30 in good health. V usage is TRBV10-3 and J usage is TRBJ2-1; the match to TRBD2 covers 10 bases. Sequencing was carried out using CD4+ T cells sorted from blood. CDR3 in amino acids: CAISGGTSANEQFF. The CDR3 coding sequence is TGTGCCATCAGTGGGGGGACTAGCGCCAATGAGCAGTTCTTC.